A single TCR beta chain is shown here with its context. Clones were sequenced by immunoSEQ multiplex PCR, and TCRdb holds only the in-frame ones, with some missing. The sample includes over 85,000 clones, about 90% of them seen just once. The data belong to a study of blood T cell repertoires in COVID-19. The material sequenced was peripheral blood. The TCR sequence derives from a woman aged 65 to 85 with acute or convalescent COVID-19.

DNA of the CDR3: TGTGCCAGCAGTGAAGCGGGACAGGGAAAAGGCGGAAAAGTCAATGAGCAGTTCTTC. It translates to CASSEAGQGKGGKVNEQFF. The chain is built from TRBV6-1 and TRBJ2-1; 9 nucleotides match TRBD1. The trim removed 0 bases at V and 6 bases at J, leaving 15 bases unmatched. Germline assignment: CDR1 MNHNS and CDR2 SASEGT. The CDR3 consists of 19 residues.